This T cell receptor beta chain emerged from a study of shared clonotypes between healthy human individuals. In regard to this clone: Its antigen is as yet unknown.

CDR1 is SEHNR and CDR2 is FQNEAQ in the germline V gene (reference sequence). Trimming took off 5 bases at V and 5 bases at J, with 13 bases between the two ends. The CDR3 consists of 14 residues. Whole-study findings and limits: Non-shared clonotypes showed lower generation probabilities than clonotypes common to all four donors.

Original processing methods: ImmunoSEQ only sent back junction sequences with no quality scores, so filtering was done differently. Some clones are missing from TCRdb's copy, which holds only in-frame ones; the method was immunoSEQ multiplex PCR. V, J and clone size were drawn from that table, and D and trimming were deduced from the DNA. This table holds roughly 640,000 clones, roughly 97% found once. The sequence derives from a woman between 25 and 40 years old in good health. The material sequenced was naive CD4+ T cells sorted from blood. Sample subset: CD45RA+ positively selected. This chain joins TRBV7-9 and TRBJ2-1; perhaps TRBD2 as D (5 bases). The CDR3 sequence is CASSPAGGHNEQFF. In DNA, the CDR3 is TGTGCCAGCAGCCCCGCAGGAGGCCACAATGAGCAGTTCTTC.